The 30 T cell receptor beta chains listed next were all sequenced from one sample in a study of tumor T cells in aggressive B-cell lymphoma. The protocol was immunoSEQ multiplex PCR, while the TCRdb copy is restricted to in-frame clones and leaves out a portion. The table lists around 6,400 clones, 88% of them singletons. The sample consisted of tumor tissue. All receptors derive from an adult with diffuse large B cell lymphoma. Some clones in this sample may be carry-over from other donors' samples.

The chain joins TRBV27 to TRBJ2-7, with TRBD2 matching over 8 bases. V lost 1 base, J lost 5 bases, and 10 bases stayed unmatched. Germline V CDR1 and CDR2: MNHEY, SMNVEV (reference sequence). CDR3 length: 16 amino acids. As DNA, the CDR3 is TGTGCCAGCAGTTTATTCCGAGCGGGAGTAAGTAACGAGCAGTACTTC. Translating it yields CASSLFRAGVSNEQYF.

This CDR3 is CSATTDTQYF. The CDR3 region has the DNA TGCAGTGCTACTACAGATACGCAGTATTTT. This chain connects TRBV20-1 to TRBJ2-3; no reliable D call. Trimming shortened V by 4 bases and J by 3 bases, and 2 bases separated the two germline ends. Germline CDR1 is DFQATT and CDR2 is SNEGSKA (reference sequence). The CDR3 is made up of 10 amino acids.

This clone has a single count. The chain employs TRBV5-1 and TRBJ1-1, with D unclear. V was cut by 4 bases and J by 4 bases, with 8 bases left in between. Germline V gene sequence: CDR1 SGHRS, CDR2 YFSETQ. The CDR3 consists of 12 residues. The CDR3 bases are TGCGCCAGCAGCCTAGGTAGCACTGAAGCTTTCTTT. It codes for CASSLGSTEAFF.

The CDR3 reads CASLRGGSTDTQYF. As DNA, the CDR3 is TGCGCCAGCCTCCGGGGGGGCAGCACAGATACGCAGTATTTT. V usage is TRBV5-1 and J usage is TRBJ2-3, with TRBD2 matching 8 bases. This CDR3 spans 14 amino acids. V trimming: 7 bases; J trimming: 0 bases; junction bases outside the gene matches: 4. Germline CDR1 SGHRS, CDR2 YFSETQ. Complete variable domain (other parts from reference TRBV5-1 and TRBJ2-3): KAGVTQTPRYLIKTRGQQVTLSCSPISGHRSVSWYQQTPGQGLQFLFEYFSETQRNKGNFPGRFSGRQFSNSRSEMNVSTLELGDSALYLCASLRGGSTDTQYFGPGTRLTVL.

The chain links TRBV9 to TRBJ1-2, with D possibly being TRBD1 (6 bases). This CDR3 contains 14 residues. Germline CDR1 reads SGDLS; CDR2 reads YYNGEE. Trimming cost V 6 bases and J 4 bases, with 16 bases left between them. The CDR3 loop reads CASTEGGSPYGYTF. CDR3 DNA: TGTGCCAGCACAGAGGGGGGGAGCCCCTATGGCTACACCTTC. Full variable domain (outside the CDR3, taken from reference TRBV9 and TRBJ1-2): DSGVTQTPKHLITATGQRVTLRCSPRSGDLSVYWYQQSLDQGLQFLIQYYNGEERAKGNILERFSAQQFPDLHSELNLSSLELGDSALYFCASTEGGSPYGYTFGSGTRLTVV.

The rearrangement joins TRBV27 to TRBJ2-1, with TRBD2 identical over 9 bases. CDR3 length: 13 residues. After removal of 10 bases from V and 9 bases from J, the junction contained 10 bases not matched to a gene. Germline values: CDR1 MNHEY, CDR2 SMNVEV (reference sequence). Here the CDR3 reads CATAGLANSEQFF. As DNA, the CDR3 is TGTGCCACCGCCGGACTAGCGAACAGTGAGCAGTTCTTC.

The chain employs TRBV7-2 and TRBJ2-7; the match to TRBD2 covers 8 bases. The CDR3 spans 15 residues. CDR1 and CDR2 (germline): SGHTA, FQGNSA. V shed 5 bases and J 2 bases; nucleotides not matched to a gene: 8. CDR3 nucleotides: TGTGCCAGCAGCGCCCGAGGCGGGGGGCCCTACGAGCAGTACTTC. Its protein product is CASSARGGGPYEQYF. The full variable domain, completed using reference TRBV7-2 and TRBJ2-7, is GAGVSQSPSNKVTEKGKDVELRCDPISGHTALYWYRQSLGQGLEFLIYFQGNSAPDKSGLPSDRFSAERTGGSVSTLTIQRTQQEDSAVYLCASSARGGGPYEQYFGPGTRLTVT.

The V call is TRBV10-1, the J call TRBJ1-5; 9 bases are a match to TRBD1. CDR1 WNHNN and CDR2 SYGVQD come from the germline V gene (reference sequence). This CDR3 comprises 16 residues. Trimming cost V 0 bases and J 2 bases; bases outside gene matches: 2. As DNA, the CDR3 is TGCGCCAGCAGTGAGTCTAGGACAGGGGGCAATCAGCCCCAGCATTTT. Protein: CASSESRTGGNQPQHF.

V and J are TRBV7-2 and TRBJ2-5; D is perhaps TRBD2 (6 bases). V was clipped by 0 bases and J by 5 bases, with 13 bases between them. The CDR3 sequence is 15 residues long. Germline V gene lookup returns CDR1 SGHTA and CDR2 FQGNSA. This chain's CDR3 is CASSLALAGWETQYF. Here the CDR3 DNA reads TGTGCCAGCAGCTTAGCGCTGGCGGGGTGGGAGACCCAGTACTTC.

The chain is built from TRBV4-1 and TRBJ2-7; tentative D call: TRBD1 (6 bases). This CDR3 has 15 residues. Looked up from germline, CDR1 is MGHRA and CDR2 is YSYEKL. Trimming removed 3 bases from V and 0 bases from J, with 12 bases in between. CDR3 nucleotides: TGCGCCAGCAGCCAGGCAGGGGCCCTCTCCTACGAGCAGTACTTC. Residues: CASSQAGALSYEQYF.

The V and J genes are TRBV9 and TRBJ1-1; D gene ambiguous. Germline values: CDR1 SGDLS, CDR2 YYNGEE. The CDR3 spans 12 residues. V lost 0 bases and J lost 10, with 10 bases in between. The CDR3 DNA is TGTGCCAGCAGCGTAGATGGCAGCGCAGCTTTCTTT. Amino acids: CASSVDGSAAFF. The variable domain in full, completed from reference TRBV9 and TRBJ1-1, reads DSGVTQTPKHLITATGQRVTLRCSPRSGDLSVYWYQQSLDQGLQFLIQYYNGEERAKGNILERFSAQQFPDLHSELNLSSLELGDSALYFCASSVDGSAAFFGQGTRLTVV.

In this sample, this clone turned up once. The chain couples TRBV18 to TRBJ1-5; 8 nucleotides line up with TRBD1. Per germline, CDR1 KGHSH and CDR2 LQKENI. Trimming removed 2 bases from V and 5 bases from J; junction bases left unmatched: 2. The CDR3 sequence is 14 residues long. CDR3: CASSPGQGDQPQHF. The CDR3 DNA follows: TGTGCCAGCTCACCAGGACAGGGTGATCAGCCCCAGCATTTT.

V is TRBV5-1 and J is TRBJ1-1; D might be TRBD1 (5 bases). From germline, CDR1 is SGHRS and CDR2 YFSETQ. The CDR3 loop spans 13 amino acids. V lost 7 bases and J lost 3, with 13 bases in between. The CDR3 sequence is CASAGGDYTEAFF. CDR3 nucleotides: TGCGCCAGCGCGGGGGGGGATTACACTGAAGCTTTCTTT.

The genes are TRBV29-1 and TRBJ2-1; the match to TRBD1 covers 12 bases. This CDR3 region has 14 residues. Germline CDR1 is SQVTM and CDR2 is ANQGSEA. The V gene end was trimmed by 4 bases and the J gene end by 10 bases; junction bases not matched to a gene: 8. This CDR3 reads CSVVRGQGAREQFF. As DNA, the CDR3 is TGCAGCGTTGTAAGGGGACAGGGGGCACGGGAGCAGTTCTTC.

This clone has only one observation. The chain has TRBV27 and TRBJ1-2, with 11 nucleotides matching TRBD1. Germline lookup yields CDR1 MNHEY and CDR2 SMNVEV (reference sequence). The CDR3 consists of 14 residues. V lost 9 bases, J lost 8 bases, and 11 bases stayed unmatched. The DNA of the CDR3 is TGTGCCAGTGGTGGACAGGGGGCTTATAACGGCTACACCTTC. Residues: CASGGQGAYNGYTF.

The CDR3 loop reads CASSLPLAGGAYEQYF. The CDR3 coding sequence is TGTGCCAGCAGTTTACCACTAGCGGGGGGCGCCTACGAGCAGTACTTC. This chain links TRBV28 with TRBJ2-7; 12 bases are a match to TRBD2. After removal of 2 bases from V and 2 bases from J, the junction contained 4 bases not matched to a gene. This CDR3 region has 16 residues. CDR1 is MDHEN, CDR2 SYDVKM, per germline.

The J gene is TRBJ2-1, the V gene TRBV19; 9 nucleotides align to TRBD2. The CDR3 has 19 residues. J lost 3 bases, V lost 9 bases, and 21 bases had no gene match. Germline V gene data show CDR1 as LNHDA and CDR2 as SQIVND (reference sequence). DNA of the CDR3: TGTGCCAGCCCCACCCCAGGATCCAGCAGACTAGCGGACTACAATGAGCAGTTCTTC. As protein: CASPTPGSSRLADYNEQFF. The whole variable domain, remainder taken from reference TRBV19 and TRBJ2-1, is DGGITQSPKYLFRKEGQNVTLSCEQNLNHDAMYWYRQDPGQGLRLIYYSQIVNDFQKGDIAEGYSVSREKKESFPLTVTSAQKNPTAFYLCASPTPGSSRLADYNEQFFGPGTRLTVL.

This clone appeared once. This sequence joins TRBV27 and TRBJ2-5; 8 nucleotides agree with TRBD2. Germline values: CDR1 MNHEY, CDR2 SMNVEV (reference sequence). The V gene end was trimmed by 1 base and the J gene end by 0 bases; junction bases not matched to a gene: 4. The CDR3 has 16 amino acids. Here the CDR3 reads CASSLLSSGHQETQYF. In DNA form, the CDR3 reads TGTGCCAGCAGTTTATTGTCTAGCGGGCACCAAGAGACCCAGTACTTC.

The chain combines TRBV19 with TRBJ1-3; D remains ambiguous. The CDR3 sequence is 16 residues long. Germline assignment: CDR1 LNHDA and CDR2 SQIVND (reference sequence). Trimming pared 1 base from V and 1 base from J, leaving 11 bases between. The CDR3, as DNA: TGTGCCAGTAGTATAGGGCTCTTTTCTTCTGGAAACACCATATATTTT. Encoded protein: CASSIGLFSSGNTIYF.

The J gene is TRBJ2-7, the V gene TRBV5-7; TRBD2 aligns across 7 bases. TRBV5-7 falls under the ORF class, with uncertain function. This CDR3 has 15 amino acids. V was pared by 5 bases and J by 0 bases, with 8 bases of the junction left unmatched. The DNA of the CDR3 is TGTGCCAGCAGTAGGTCTAGCGGTAGCTCCTACGAGCAGTACTTC. Encoded protein: CASSRSSGSSYEQYF.

J is TRBJ1-6 and V is TRBV30; the D is unclear. The CDR3 covers 13 residues. The germline V and J ends were trimmed by 0 bases and 3 bases, with 3 bases remaining between them. Looked up from germline, CDR1 is GTSNPN and CDR2 is SVGIG (reference sequence). CDR3: CAWSVHYNSPLHF. The CDR3 DNA is TGTGCCTGGAGTGTACACTATAATTCACCCCTCCACTTT.

V and J are TRBV19 and TRBJ2-7, with D possibly being TRBD2 (5 bases). Per the germline V gene, CDR1 is LNHDA and CDR2 is SQIVND (reference sequence). The CDR3 spans 12 residues. V was pared by 1 base and J by 4 bases, with 5 bases between. The CDR3 DNA is TGTGCCAGTAGTATAGGAGGGTACGAGCAGTACTTC. It translates to CASSIGGYEQYF. Full variable domain (remainder filled in from reference TRBV19 and TRBJ2-7): DGGITQSPKYLFRKEGQNVTLSCEQNLNHDAMYWYRQDPGQGLRLIYYSQIVNDFQKGDIAEGYSVSREKKESFPLTVTSAQKNPTAFYLCASSIGGYEQYFGPGTRLTVT.

The table lists this clone with a count of one. The J gene is TRBJ2-5, the V gene TRBV5-4; D might be TRBD2 (7 bases). The J call may not be correct, given that the DNA end is closer to TRBJ2-7. The CDR3 loop spans 15 amino acids. The germline V gene has CDR1 SGHNT and CDR2 YYREEE (reference sequence). CDR3 sequence (DNA): TGTGCCAGCAGCTTAGGGGGGGTCATCCAGGGCGAGCAGTACTTC. Translated: CASSLGGVIQGEQYF.

The chain joins TRBV4-2 to TRBJ2-7; D gene ambiguous. The length of the CDR3 is 15 residues. V lost 6 bases to trimming and J lost 0 bases, with 15 bases between them. CDR1 is LGHNA and CDR2 is YNFKEQ in the germline V gene. The CDR3 is CASRPDTAASYEQYF. The CDR3 DNA reads TGTGCCAGCAGACCTGATACAGCTGCCTCCTACGAGCAGTACTTC.

The chain links TRBV9 to TRBJ1-4; TRBD1 is a possible D gene (6 bases). Germline CDR1 and CDR2: SGDLS and YYNGEE. There are 14 residues in the CDR3. Deletions cut 4 bases from V and 4 bases from J, with 11 bases between. This CDR3 is CASSPGHLNEKLFF. The CDR3 DNA is TGTGCCAGCAGCCCGGGACACCTTAATGAAAAACTGTTTTTT.

V is TRBV29-1 and J is TRBJ2-3; maybe TRBD2 (6 bases). The CDR3 extends over 15 amino acids. In germline, CDR1 is SQVTM, CDR2 ANQGSEA. V was trimmed by 6 bases and J by 3 bases, leaving 19 bases between them. CDR3 residues: CSVVPAGVLTDTQYF. CDR3 coding DNA: TGCAGCGTCGTCCCAGCGGGTGTCTTAACAGATACGCAGTATTTT.

With regard to this clone: Other nucleotide sequences in the sample specify the same CDR3. The rearrangement links TRBV30 to TRBJ1-1; D ambiguous. Germline V CDR1 and CDR2: GTSNPN, SVGIG (reference sequence). The CDR3 spans 13 residues. V lost 0 bases to trimming and J lost 5 bases, with 10 bases between them. CDR3 loop: CAWSVREWTEAFF. The CDR3 coding sequence is TGTGCCTGGAGTGTACGAGAGTGGACTGAAGCTTTCTTT.

V gene TRBV7-6 combines with J gene TRBJ2-2; 7 bases are shared with TRBD2. Germline V CDR1 and CDR2: SGHVS, FNYEAQ. Unmatched junction bases numbered 1, after V lost 2 bases and J lost 1 base. The CDR3 contains 15 residues. The CDR3 here is CASSLLAENTGELFF. In DNA form, the CDR3 reads TGTGCCAGCAGCTTACTAGCGGAGAACACCGGGGAGCTGTTTTTT. The whole variable domain, filled in from reference TRBV7-6 and TRBJ2-2, reads GAGVSQSPRYKVTKRGQDVALRCDPISGHVSLYWYRQALGQGPEFLTYFNYEAQQDKSGLPNDRFSAERPEGSISTLTIQRTEQRDSAMYRCASSLLAENTGELFFGEGSRLTVL.

The rearrangement links TRBV4-3 to TRBJ2-3; the D gene is possibly TRBD2 (6 bases). CDR1 is LGHNA and CDR2 is YSLEER in the germline V gene. This CDR3 spans 15 amino acids. V was trimmed by 2 bases and J by 10 bases, leaving 19 bases between them. Written as DNA, the CDR3 is TGCGCCAGCAGCCAAAACCCGGAGGGTGCAGGGTCGCAGTATTTT. Its translation: CASSQNPEGAGSQYF.

The chain couples TRBV4-1 to TRBJ1-1, with 7 bases that match TRBD1. Germline V gene data show CDR1 as MGHRA and CDR2 as YSYEKL. This CDR3 has 13 residues. The junction had 7 bases not matched to a gene; V was cut back by 7 bases and J by 5 bases. CDR3 sequence reads: CASTQTGNTEAFF. Here the CDR3 DNA reads TGCGCCAGCACCCAGACAGGGAATACTGAAGCTTTCTTT.